One and the same sample provided the 13 T cell receptor beta chains below, sequenced in a study of cytomegalovirus exposure and HLA in healthy donors. In the PCR, 60 Vbeta and 13 Jbeta primers were used. Sequenced by immunoSEQ multiplex PCR; TCRdb stores in-frame clones only, minus some. The sample records 100,000 to 150,000 clones, over 75% being singletons. The sequencing sample was made of PBMCs. These TCRs come from a woman in her late teens or twenties in good health and CMV-seronegative.

A single count supports this clone. The chain uses TRBV7-3 and TRBJ2-5; TRBD1 might be the D (8 bases). V gave up 5 bases and J gave up 5 bases, with 18 bases separating them. From germline, CDR1 is SGHTA and CDR2 FQGTGA. The CDR3 sequence is 15 residues long. The CDR3 DNA sequence: TGTGCCAGCAGCCGACGGACAGGGAGGGACGAGACCCAGTACTTC. It translates to CASSRRTGRDETQYF.

The V gene is TRBV5-6, the J gene TRBJ2-2, with D tentatively TRBD1 (6 bases). There are 13 residues in the CDR3. Trimming removed 6 bases from V and 4 bases from J, with 10 bases in between. Germline-derived CDR1 and CDR2 are SGHDT and YYEEEE. This CDR3 is CASTPGVTGELFF. As DNA, the CDR3 is TGTGCCAGCACCCCAGGGGTCACCGGGGAGCTGTTTTTT.

This clone was counted a single time. The chain carries TRBV7-2 and TRBJ1-2, with D unclear. The CDR3 is 12 amino acids. The V gene lost 5 bases and the J gene lost 6 bases, with 10 bases spanning the gap. Germline V gene data show CDR1 as SGHTA and CDR2 as FQGNSA. The CDR3: CASSLTRNGYTF. The CDR3 region has the DNA TGTGCCAGCAGCCTGACAAGGAATGGCTACACCTTC.

The chain carries TRBV7-7 and TRBJ1-1; TRBD1 might be the D (5 bases). This CDR3 comprises 13 residues. With 4 bases removed from V and 1 base from J, the gap between germline ends came to 7 bases. Germline V lookup: CDR1 SSHAT, CDR2 FNYEAQ (reference sequence). The CDR3 sequence is CASSSDRNTEAFF. CDR3 bases: TGTGCCAGCAGCTCAGACAGGAACACTGAAGCTTTCTTT.

The chain uses TRBV19 and TRBJ1-6; D gene uncertain. Germline CDR1 LNHDA, CDR2 SQIVND (reference sequence). The CDR3 runs to 16 residues. The V end lost 5 bases, the J end lost 9 bases, and 20 bases lay between the germline ends. The CDR3 sequence: CASSASAYGSGSPLHF. The CDR3 DNA sequence: TGTGCCAGTAGTGCCTCAGCTTACGGGTCGGGTTCACCCCTCCACTTT.

This rearrangement joins TRBV25-1 to TRBJ2-7; perhaps TRBD1 as D (6 bases). The CDR3 totals 16 residues. CDR1 MGHDK and CDR2 SYGVNS come from the germline V gene. Trimming stripped 1 base from V and 3 bases from J, with 16 bases between. CDR3: CASSELVSTGSYEQYF. The CDR3 nucleotides are TGTGCCAGCAGTGAATTGGTCAGTACAGGGAGCTACGAGCAGTACTTC.

V usage is TRBV5-6 and J usage is TRBJ1-2, with D possibly matching TRBD1 (5 bases). The CDR3 extends over 12 amino acids. The germline gives CDR1 SGHDT, CDR2 YYEEEE. The germline V and J ends were trimmed by 0 bases and 14 bases, with 14 bases remaining between them. In DNA, the CDR3 is TGTGCCAGCAGCTTGGTGCGGGGCGGCGATACCTTC. Amino acids: CASSLVRGGDTF.

On this clone itself: Germline is not matched at one junction end, which may reflect a read error. V gene TRBV11-2 combines with J gene TRBJ2-4, with 10 bases that match TRBD1. Germline CDR1 reads SGHAT; CDR2 reads FQNNGV. This CDR3 is built from 15 residues. The CDR3 here is CASSLETGGPNSQYF. As DNA, the CDR3 is TGTGCCAGCAGCTTAGAGACAGGGGGCCCAAACAGTCAGTACTTC.

On this clone itself: Different DNA sequences within this sample yield the same CDR3. The V and J genes are TRBV10-3 and TRBJ1-1; maybe TRBD1 (6 bases). V lost 10 bases and J 10 bases, leaving 16 bases between the germline ends. The CDR3 is 11 amino acids. Per germline, CDR1 ENHRY and CDR2 SYGVKD. The chain's CDR3 is CATDSGKGAFF. In DNA, the CDR3 is TGTGCCACGGACAGTGGCAAGGGAGCTTTCTTT.

The chain employs TRBV6-6 and TRBJ2-5; 7 nucleotides align to TRBD2. Germline values: CDR1 MNHNY, CDR2 SVGAGI (reference sequence). The V gene end was trimmed by 2 bases and the J gene end by 5 bases; junction bases not matched to a gene: 5. The CDR3 spans 14 residues. Here the CDR3 DNA reads TGTGCCAGCAGTTACGGTTCAGCGGGGGAGACCCAGTACTTC. As protein: CASSYGSAGETQYF.

This chain joins TRBV5-1 and TRBJ2-7, with 7 bases lining up with TRBD2. From germline, CDR1 is SGHRS and CDR2 YFSETQ. Germline trimming cut 4 bases from V and 0 bases from J; bases unmatched to any gene: 4. This CDR3 is built from 14 residues. CDR3 residues: CASSRDYLSYEQYF. The DNA of the CDR3 is TGCGCCAGCAGCCGGGACTACCTCTCCTACGAGCAGTACTTC.

J is TRBJ1-4 and V is TRBV29-1, with a weak D call TRBD1 (5 bases). This CDR3 spans 14 amino acids. V was clipped by 1 base and J by 8 bases, with 14 bases between them. The germline V gene has CDR1 SQVTM and CDR2 ANQGSEA. Here the CDR3 DNA reads TGCAGCGTTGAAGCGGCGGGACCGGGGGAAAAACTGTTTTTT. Protein sequence: CSVEAAGPGEKLFF.

The sample holds a few counts of this clone. The V gene is TRBV7-9, the J gene TRBJ2-7, with TRBD1 matching 7 bases. The CDR3 extends over 14 amino acids. J was trimmed by 2 bases and V by 4 bases; bases with no gene match: 5. Germline assignment: CDR1 SEHNR and CDR2 FQNEAQ (reference sequence). CDR3 DNA sequence: TGTGCCAGCAGCTCTAACAGGGGAACCTACGAGCAGTACTTC. Translated, it gives CASSSNRGTYEQYF. Based on the CDR3 plus reference TRBV7-9 and TRBJ2-7, the full variable domain is DTGVSQNPRHKITKRGQNVTFRCDPISEHNRLYWYRQTLGQGPEFLTYFQNEAQLEKSRLLSDRFSAERPKGSFSTLEIQRTEQGDSAMYLCASSSNRGTYEQYFGPGTRLTVT.